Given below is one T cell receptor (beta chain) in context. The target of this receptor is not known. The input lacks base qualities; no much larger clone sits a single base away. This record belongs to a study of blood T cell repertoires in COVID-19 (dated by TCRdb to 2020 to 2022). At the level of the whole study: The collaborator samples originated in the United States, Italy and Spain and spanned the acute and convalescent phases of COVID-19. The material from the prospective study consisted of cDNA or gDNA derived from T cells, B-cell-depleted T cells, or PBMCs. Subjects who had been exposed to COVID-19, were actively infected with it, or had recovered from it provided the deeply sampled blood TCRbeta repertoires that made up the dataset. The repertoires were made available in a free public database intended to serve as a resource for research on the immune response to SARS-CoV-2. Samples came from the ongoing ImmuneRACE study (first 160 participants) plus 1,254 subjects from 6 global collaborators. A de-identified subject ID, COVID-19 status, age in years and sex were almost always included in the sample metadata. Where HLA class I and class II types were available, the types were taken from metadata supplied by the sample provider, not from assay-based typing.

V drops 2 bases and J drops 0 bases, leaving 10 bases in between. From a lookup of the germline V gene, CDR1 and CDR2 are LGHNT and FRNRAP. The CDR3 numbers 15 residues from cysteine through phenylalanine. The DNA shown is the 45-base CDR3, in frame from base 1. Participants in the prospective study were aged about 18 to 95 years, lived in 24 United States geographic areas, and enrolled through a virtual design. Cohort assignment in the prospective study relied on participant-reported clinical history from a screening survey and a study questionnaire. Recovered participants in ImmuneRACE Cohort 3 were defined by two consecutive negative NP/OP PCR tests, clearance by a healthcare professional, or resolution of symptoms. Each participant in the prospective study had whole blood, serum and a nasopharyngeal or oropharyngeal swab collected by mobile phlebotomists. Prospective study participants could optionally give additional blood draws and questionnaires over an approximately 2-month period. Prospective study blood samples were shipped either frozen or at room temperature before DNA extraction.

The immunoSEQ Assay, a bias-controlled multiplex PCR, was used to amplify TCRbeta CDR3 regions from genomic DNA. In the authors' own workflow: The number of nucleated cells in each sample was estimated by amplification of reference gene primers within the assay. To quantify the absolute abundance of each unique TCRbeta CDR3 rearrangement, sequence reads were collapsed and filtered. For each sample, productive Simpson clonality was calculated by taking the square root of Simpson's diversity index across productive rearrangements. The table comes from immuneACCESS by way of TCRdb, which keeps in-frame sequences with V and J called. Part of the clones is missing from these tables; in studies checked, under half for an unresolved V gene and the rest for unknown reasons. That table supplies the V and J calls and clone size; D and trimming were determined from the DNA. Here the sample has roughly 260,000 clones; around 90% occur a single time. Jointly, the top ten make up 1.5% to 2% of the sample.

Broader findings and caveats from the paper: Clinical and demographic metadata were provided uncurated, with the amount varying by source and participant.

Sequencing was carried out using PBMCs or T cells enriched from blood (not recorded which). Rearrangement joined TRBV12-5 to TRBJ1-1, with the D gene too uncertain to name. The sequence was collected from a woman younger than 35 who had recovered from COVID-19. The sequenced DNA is TGTGCTAGTGGTTTGTGGCCGCAAATGAACACTGAAGCTTTCTTT. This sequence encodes CASGLWPQMNTEAFF.